This TCR beta chain was captured in a study of tumor-infiltrating lymphocytes in primary liver carcinoma. Both RNA and DNA were isolated together from around 20-30 mg of bulk tissue that had not been sorted. Each tumor was sampled at four poles and its centre. This CDR3 has 17 residues. CDR1 and CDR2 from the germline V gene are DFQATT and SNEGSKA (reference sequence). Of note for this clonotype: The junction shows a germline mismatch at one end, possibly a read error.

Reverse transcription of approximately 500 ng total RNA with a constant-region primer produced TCR beta cDNA. A slightly modified ARM-PCR protocol with three nested multiplex PCR rounds produced these TCR beta libraries. A C-beta reverse primer was combined with TRBV1-TRBV30 forward primers in the first two PCR rounds, and each round had about 10 cycles. TCRdb used MiXCR to reprocess the multiplex PCR reads, holding one entry per CDR3 protein. The sample lists 100,000 or so distinct CDR3 sequences, about 70% occurring once. The sample consisted of liver tumor tissue from sampling region 5. The subset: tumor region T5, tumor centre. V and J are TRBV20-1 and TRBJ2-1, with TRBD2 matching over 11 bases. This TCR derives from a woman aged 55-70 years with primary liver carcinoma and hepatitis B virus infection. The CDR3 region is CGAESASGRYTYNEQFF. DNA of the CDR3: TGCGGTGCCGAGTCCGCTAGCGGGAGGTACACCTACAATGAGCAGTTCTTC.